The 12 T cell receptor beta chains below come from one sample, sequenced in a study of shared clonotypes between healthy human individuals. Here immunoSEQ multiplex PCR was the method, and the copy in TCRdb shows in-frame clones only, minus some. The sample has a few million clones, about 92% seen once. Sample: naive CD4+ T cells from PBMCs. Noted subset: CD45RA+ positively selected. These receptor sequences come from a young man in good health. Some clones in this sample may be carry-over from other donors' samples.

This clone was seen a single time. The chain employs TRBV5-1 and TRBJ1-4, with no clear D. This CDR3 is 14 amino acids long. From germline, CDR1 is SGHRS and CDR2 YFSETQ. Between the trimmed V and J ends, which lost 0 bases and 7 bases, there was a span of 10 bases. CDR3 in DNA: TGCGCCAGCAGCTTGGCCGAGGCCGGTGAAAAACTGTTTTTT. This codes for CASSLAEAGEKLFF.

The chain joins TRBV2 to TRBJ2-7; possibly TRBD2 for D (6 bases). In germline, CDR1 is SNHLY, CDR2 FYNNEI. The CDR3 spans 14 residues. V was trimmed by 7 bases and J by 0 bases, leaving 13 bases between them. The chain's CDR3 is CASNRGGDSYEQYF. As DNA, the CDR3 is TGTGCCAGCAACCGCGGAGGGGACTCCTACGAGCAGTACTTC.

The chain employs TRBV7-2 and TRBJ2-7; 7 bases fit TRBD1. CDR3 length equals 15 residues. Germline trimming cut 3 bases from V and 4 bases from J; bases unmatched to any gene: 9. CDR1 SGHTA and CDR2 FQGNSA come from the germline V gene. The CDR3 bases are TGTGCCAGCAGCTTTGGGGTGGGCAGGGGGTACGAGCAGTACTTC. Residues: CASSFGVGRGYEQYF.

The rearrangement links TRBV19 to TRBJ1-1; D gene unclear. Trimming took off 7 bases at V and 1 base at J, with 13 bases between the two ends. The CDR3 is made up of 14 amino acids. Germline values: CDR1 LNHDA, CDR2 SQIVND (reference sequence). CDR3: CASTVGRWNTEAFF. CDR3 DNA sequence: TGTGCCAGTACCGTTGGACGGTGGAACACTGAAGCTTTCTTT.

The chain links TRBV2 to TRBJ1-2, with 9 bases that match TRBD1. In germline, CDR1 is SNHLY, CDR2 FYNNEI. After removal of 6 bases from V and 0 bases from J, the junction contained 11 bases not matched to a gene. CDR3 length: 17 residues. CDR3: CASRGTRTGDPNYGYTF. In DNA form, the CDR3 reads TGTGCCAGCAGGGGGACCAGGACAGGGGACCCTAACTATGGCTACACCTTC.

The V gene is TRBV10-2, the J gene TRBJ2-3; D remains unclear. With 7 bases removed from V and 2 bases from J, the gap between germline ends came to 10 bases. Per the germline V gene, CDR1 is WSHSY and CDR2 is SAAADI. This CDR3 comprises 13 residues. CDR3 protein: CASIARPTDTQYF. The CDR3, as DNA: TGCGCCAGCATTGCTAGGCCCACAGATACGCAGTATTTT.

Regarding this clone: Distinct nucleotide sequences in the sample also encode this CDR3. This chain joins TRBV18 and TRBJ2-2; D not resolved. This CDR3 has 12 residues. CDR1 and CDR2 (germline): KGHSH, LQKENI. Trimming removed 3 bases at V and 6 bases at J, with 5 bases between. CDR3 sequence (DNA): TGTGCCAGCTCACCGGGTGCCGGGGAGCTGTTTTTT. Its translation is CASSPGAGELFF.

With regard to this clone: Other DNA sequences in this sample translate to the same CDR3. The chain combines TRBV28 with TRBJ1-5, with D maybe TRBD1 (6 bases). Trimming took 3 bases from V and 0 from J, leaving 12 bases between them. Germline values: CDR1 MDHEN, CDR2 SYDVKM. The CDR3 loop spans 16 amino acids. The chain's CDR3 is CASSLGGAGSNQPQHF. DNA for the CDR3: TGTGCCAGCAGTTTGGGGGGCGCAGGTAGCAATCAGCCCCAGCATTTT.

V usage is TRBV11-2 and J usage is TRBJ2-7; the D call may be TRBD1 or TRBD2 (6 bases each). The CDR3 has 15 residues. Trimming cost V 5 bases and J 0 bases, with 14 bases left between them. Germline V gene sequence: CDR1 SGHAT, CDR2 FQNNGV. The CDR3, as DNA: TGTGCCAGCAGCCTCGGGGGCATTAGCTCCTACGAGCAGTACTTC. Its protein is CASSLGGISSYEQYF.

This sequence joins TRBV5-1 and TRBJ2-7; 8 bases map to TRBD1. The CDR3 runs 15 residues. Germline V gene sequence: CDR1 SGHRS, CDR2 YFSETQ. With V trimmed by 4 bases and J by 5 bases, 11 bases remained unmatched. The CDR3 region has the DNA TGCGCCAGCAGCAACGCCCGGACAGGGTTAAACGAGCAGTACTTC. Translation gives CASSNARTGLNEQYF. Full variable domain (rest looked up from reference TRBV5-1 and TRBJ2-7): KAGVTQTPRYLIKTRGQQVTLSCSPISGHRSVSWYQQTPGQGLQFLFEYFSETQRNKGNFPGRFSGRQFSNSRSEMNVSTLELGDSALYLCASSNARTGLNEQYFGPGTRLTVT.

J is TRBJ1-1 and V is TRBV19; D ambiguous. The germline V gene encodes CDR1 LNHDA and CDR2 SQIVND (reference sequence). V shed 7 bases and J shed 6 bases, with 9 bases lying between them. The CDR3 consists of 11 residues. The CDR3 DNA is TGTGCCAGTACCCTAGATGCTGAAGCTTTCTTT. Protein sequence: CASTLDAEAFF. The full variable domain, in which reference TRBV19 and TRBJ1-1 provide the parts outside the CDR3, is DGGITQSPKYLFRKEGQNVTLSCEQNLNHDAMYWYRQDPGQGLRLIYYSQIVNDFQKGDIAEGYSVSREKKESFPLTVTSAQKNPTAFYLCASTLDAEAFFGQGTRLTVV.

The rearrangement joins TRBV11-2 to TRBJ2-1; D gene uncertain. The CDR3 loop spans 13 amino acids. Trimming took 4 bases from V and 5 from J, leaving 9 bases between them. Germline CDR1 reads SGHAT; CDR2 reads FQNNGV. The CDR3 nucleotides read TGTGCCAGCAGCTACCGACGCGACAATGAGCAGTTCTTC. This codes for CASSYRRDNEQFF.